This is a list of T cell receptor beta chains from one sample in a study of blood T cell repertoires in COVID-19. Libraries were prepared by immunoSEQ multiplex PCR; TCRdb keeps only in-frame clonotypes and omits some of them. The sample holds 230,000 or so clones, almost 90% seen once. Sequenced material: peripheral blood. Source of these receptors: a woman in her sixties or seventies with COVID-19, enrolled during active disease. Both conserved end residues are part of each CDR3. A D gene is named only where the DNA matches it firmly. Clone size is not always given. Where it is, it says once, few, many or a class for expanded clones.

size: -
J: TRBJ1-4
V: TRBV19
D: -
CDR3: CASSPQGTNEKLFF
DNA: TGTGCCAGTAGTCCACAGGGAACTAATGAAAAACTGTTTTTT

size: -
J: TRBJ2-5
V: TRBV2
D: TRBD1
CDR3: CASGVRGTGTQYF
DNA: TGTGCCAGCGGCGTGAGGGGGACAGGGACCCAGTACTTC

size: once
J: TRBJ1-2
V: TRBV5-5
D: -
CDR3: CASSLDGQRTREDGYTF
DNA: TGTGCCAGCAGCTTGGATGGACAGAGAACACGAGAAGATGGCTACACCTTC

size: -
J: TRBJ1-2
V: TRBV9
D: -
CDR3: CASSASSSYGYTF
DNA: TGTGCCAGCAGCGCTAGCAGTAGCTATGGCTACACCTTC

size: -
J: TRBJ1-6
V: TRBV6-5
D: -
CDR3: CASSNRAGSPLHF
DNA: TGTGCCAGCAGTAACAGGGCAGGCTCACCCCTCCACTTT

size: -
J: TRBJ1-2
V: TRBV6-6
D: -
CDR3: CASTRTGPDYGYTF
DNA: TGTGCCAGCACCCGCACAGGGCCTGACTATGGCTACACCTTC

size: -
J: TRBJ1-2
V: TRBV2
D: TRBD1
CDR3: CASMPIGTGYGYTF
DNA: TGTGCCAGCATGCCAATCGGGACAGGTTATGGCTACACCTTC

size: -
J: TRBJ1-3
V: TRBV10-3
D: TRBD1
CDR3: CAIRDRDAGNTIYF
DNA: TGTGCCATCCGCGACAGGGATGCTGGAAACACCATATATTTT

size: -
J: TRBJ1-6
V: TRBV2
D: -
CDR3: CASSERARSDSPLHF
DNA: TGTGCCAGCAGCGAGCGGGCGCGCTCTGATTCACCCCTCCACTTT

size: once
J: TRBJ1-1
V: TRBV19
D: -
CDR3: CATLKREGTEAFF
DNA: TGTGCCACCTTAAAGAGGGAGGGAACTGAAGCTTTCTTT

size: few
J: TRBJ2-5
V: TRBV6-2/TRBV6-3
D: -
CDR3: CASSYGALYQETQYF
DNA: TGTGCCAGCAGTTACGGGGCGTTATACCAAGAGACCCAGTACTTC

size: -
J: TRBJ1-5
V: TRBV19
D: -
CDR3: CASSIDGSAVRGNQPQHF
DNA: TGTGCCAGTAGTATAGATGGGAGCGCAGTGAGGGGCAATCAGCCCCAGCATTTT

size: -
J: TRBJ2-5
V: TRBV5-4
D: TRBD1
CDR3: CASSPSGTAQETQYF
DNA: TGTGCCAGCAGTCCCTCCGGGACAGCACAAGAGACCCAGTACTTC

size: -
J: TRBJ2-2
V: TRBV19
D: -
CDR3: CASSQLQGRGTGELFF
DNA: TGTGCCAGTAGCCAACTACAGGGCCGAGGCACCGGGGAGCTGTTTTTT

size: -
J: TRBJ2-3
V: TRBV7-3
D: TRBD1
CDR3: CASSLGTGHGTDTQYF
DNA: TGTGCCAGCAGCTTAGGGACAGGGCACGGAACAGATACGCAGTATTTT

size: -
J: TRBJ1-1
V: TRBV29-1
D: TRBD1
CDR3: CSVPGQGGTEAFF
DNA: TGCAGCGTGCCGGGACAGGGAGGGACTGAAGCTTTCTTT

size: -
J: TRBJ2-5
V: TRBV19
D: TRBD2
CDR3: CASSRHDERGGRKTQYF
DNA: TGTGCCAGTAGTAGACACGATGAGCGGGGGGGCCGGAAGACCCAGTACTTC

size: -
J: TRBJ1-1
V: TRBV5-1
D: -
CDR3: CASSLGGAGTEAFF
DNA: TGCGCCAGCAGCTTGGGCGGGGCCGGTACTGAAGCTTTCTTT

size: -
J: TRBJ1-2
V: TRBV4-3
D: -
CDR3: CASSQRADSNYGYTF
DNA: TGCGCCAGCAGCCAAAGAGCAGACTCTAACTATGGCTACACCTTC

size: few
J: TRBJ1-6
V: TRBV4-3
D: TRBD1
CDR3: CASSRGQYNSPLHF
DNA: TGCGCCAGCAGCCGGGGACAGTATAATTCACCCCTCCACTTT

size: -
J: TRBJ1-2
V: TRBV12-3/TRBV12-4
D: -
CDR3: CASSLSVYGYTF
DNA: TGTGCCAGCAGTTTATCCGTCTATGGCTACACCTTC

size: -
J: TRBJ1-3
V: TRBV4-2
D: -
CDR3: CASSPSGGNSGNTIYF
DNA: TGTGCCAGCAGCCCTAGCGGGGGTAACTCTGGAAACACCATATATTTT

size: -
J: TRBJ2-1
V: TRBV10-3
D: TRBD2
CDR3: CALGGGNEQFF
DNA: TGTGCCCTCGGGGGGGGCAATGAGCAGTTCTTC

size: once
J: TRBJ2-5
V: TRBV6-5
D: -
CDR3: CASKRRETQYF
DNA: TGTGCCAGCAAAAGGAGGGAGACCCAGTACTTC

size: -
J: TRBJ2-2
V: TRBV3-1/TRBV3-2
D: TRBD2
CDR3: CASSQDPRGGENTGELFF
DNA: TGTGCCAGCAGCCAAGACCCACGCGGGGGGGAAAACACCGGGGAGCTGTTTTTT

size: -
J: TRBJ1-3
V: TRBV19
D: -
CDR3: CASTGVSGNTIYF
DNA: TGTGCCAGTACCGGGGTCTCTGGAAACACCATATATTTT

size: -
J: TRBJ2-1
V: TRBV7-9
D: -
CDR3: CASSLVGLNEQFF
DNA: TGTGCCAGCAGCTTAGTGGGGCTTAATGAGCAGTTCTTC

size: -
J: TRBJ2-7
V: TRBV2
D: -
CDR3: CASKRERYEQYF
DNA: TGTGCCAGCAAGAGGGAAAGGTACGAGCAGTACTTC

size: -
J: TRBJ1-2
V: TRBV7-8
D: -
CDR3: CASSLDPGGNYGYTF
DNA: TGTGCCAGCAGCTTAGACCCCGGGGGAAACTATGGCTACACCTTC

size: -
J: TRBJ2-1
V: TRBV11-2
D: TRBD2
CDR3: CASSSSGTYNEQFF
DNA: TGTGCCAGCAGTTCTAGCGGGACCTACAATGAGCAGTTCTTC

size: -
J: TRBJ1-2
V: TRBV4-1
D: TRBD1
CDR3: CASSQVLRGSFGYTF
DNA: TGCGCCAGCAGCCAAGTTCTCAGGGGGTCGTTTGGCTACACCTTC

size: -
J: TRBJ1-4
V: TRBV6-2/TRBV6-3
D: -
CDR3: CASSYSEPATNEKLFF
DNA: TGTGCCAGCAGTTACTCAGAGCCTGCAACTAATGAAAAACTGTTTTTT

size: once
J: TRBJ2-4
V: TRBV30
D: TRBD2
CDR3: CAWNLAGENIQYF
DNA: TGTGCCTGGAACCTAGCGGGAGAAAACATTCAGTACTTC

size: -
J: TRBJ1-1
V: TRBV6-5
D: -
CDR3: CASSLVGPTEAFF
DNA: TGTGCCAGCAGCCTCGTTGGGCCCACTGAAGCTTTCTTT

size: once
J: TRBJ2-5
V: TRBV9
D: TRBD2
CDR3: CASSVRAGGQETQYF
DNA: TGTGCCAGCAGCGTCCGAGCGGGGGGCCAAGAGACCCAGTACTTC

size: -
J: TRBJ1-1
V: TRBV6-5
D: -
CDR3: CASSRTFEAFF
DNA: TGTGCCAGCAGTCGGACATTTGAAGCTTTCTTT

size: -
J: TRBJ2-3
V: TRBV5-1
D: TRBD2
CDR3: CASSLAGRSTDTQYF
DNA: TGCGCCAGCAGCTTAGCGGGGCGGAGCACAGATACGCAGTATTTT

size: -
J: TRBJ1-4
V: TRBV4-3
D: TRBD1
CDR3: CASSRNRGAEKLFF
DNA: TGCGCCAGCAGCCGCAACAGGGGGGCTGAAAAACTGTTTTTT

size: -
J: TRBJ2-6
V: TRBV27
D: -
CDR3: CASSSTGSSGANVLTF
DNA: TGTGCCAGCAGTTCTACAGGGTCCTCTGGGGCCAACGTCCTGACTTTC

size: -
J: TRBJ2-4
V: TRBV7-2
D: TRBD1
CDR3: CASSDRDRGLGAKNIQYF
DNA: TGTGCCAGCAGCGACCGGGACAGGGGGCTCGGGGCCAAAAACATTCAGTACTTC

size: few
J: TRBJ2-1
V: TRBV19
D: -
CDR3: CASSIKPWAAISYNEQFF
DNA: TGTGCCAGTAGTATAAAGCCCTGGGCAGCTATATCCTACAATGAGCAGTTCTTC

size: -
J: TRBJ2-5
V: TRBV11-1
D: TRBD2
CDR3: CASSSRQAGAGETQYF
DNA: TGTGCCAGCAGCTCCCGCCAGGCGGGAGCTGGGGAGACCCAGTACTTC

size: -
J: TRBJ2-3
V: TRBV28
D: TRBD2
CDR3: CASSFPLADTDTQYF
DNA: TGTGCCAGCAGTTTCCCCCTAGCGGACACAGATACGCAGTATTTT

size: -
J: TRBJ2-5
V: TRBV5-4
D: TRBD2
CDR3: CASSPTGAGGLETQYF
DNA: TGTGCCAGCAGCCCCACCGGGGCGGGGGGGCTAGAGACCCAGTACTTC